This entry describes one TCR beta chain. V lost 7 bases to trimming and J lost 7 bases, with 13 bases between them. The CDR3 has 12 residues. In the source study's methods: Cell counts per sample came from amplifying reference gene primers. Assay: immunoSEQ multiplex PCR; the TCRdb copy retains only in-frame clones and omits some. V and J calls and clone size are those listed in that table; D and trimming were worked out from the DNA. The sample lists approximately 200,000 clones, just under 90% occurring once. Categorization into cohorts depended on clinical history that participants reported. These data are taken from a study of blood T cell repertoires in COVID-19. About the research overall: PBMCs, B-cell-depleted T cells, or T cells provided the cDNA or gDNA that made up the material.

The chain recombines TRBV12-3 or TRBV12-4 with TRBJ1-1; D gene uncertain. The sample taken for sequencing was PBMCs or T cells enriched from blood (not recorded which). The receptor's source is a young man who had recovered from COVID-19. CDR3 DNA sequence: TGTGCCAGCACCTCATCGGGGAATGAAGCTTTCTTT. It yields the protein CASTSSGNEAFF.